The 25 T cell receptor beta chains presented below share a single source sample, sequenced in a study of shared clonotypes between healthy human individuals (dated by TCRdb to 2020 to 2021). Library construction relied on the immunoSEQ multiplex PCR assay. TCRdb re-hosts the immuneACCESS table, in-frame sequences only. Its copies lack some clones; in the studies checked, an unresolved V gene accounts for under half of them, and the cause for the rest is not known. For this sample there are hundreds of thousands of clones; roughly 73% appear just once. 1.5% to 2% of the sample lies in the top ten. Sequences were obtained from memory CD4+ T cells sorted from blood. The cell subset or site label of this sample denotes: CD45RA-negative fraction. The receptors here all came from a woman aged 30 to 39 in good health.

The chain joins TRBV29-1 to TRBJ1-1; TRBD1 aligns across 9 bases. J was trimmed by 2 bases and V by 3 bases; bases with no gene match: 7. This CDR3 comprises 15 residues. Germline lookup yields CDR1 SQVTM and CDR2 ANQGSEA. The CDR3 loop is CSVDGTGQGNTEAFF. As DNA, the CDR3 is TGCAGCGTTGATGGCACGGGACAGGGAAACACTGAAGCTTTCTTT.

This clone occurred many times. The chain combines TRBV6-5 with TRBJ2-7; D is unresolved. The V and J ends lost 7 bases and 6 bases respectively, with 13 bases between them. Germline values: CDR1 MNHEY, CDR2 SVGAGI. The CDR3 spans 12 residues. The CDR3 loop reads CASTSAPGEQYF. Here the CDR3 DNA reads TGTGCCAGCACTTCCGCACCGGGCGAGCAGTACTTC.

V usage is TRBV7-2 and J usage is TRBJ2-5, with D perhaps matching TRBD2 (6 bases). V gave up 1 base and J gave up 0 bases, with 9 bases separating them. The CDR3 contains 15 residues. Germline CDR1 SGHTA, CDR2 FQGNSA. CDR3 DNA sequence: TGTGCCAGCAGCTTAGTAGGGAGGTACCAAGAGACCCAGTACTTC. Its translation is CASSLVGRYQETQYF.

The chain has TRBV2 and TRBJ2-7; no definite D call. V shed 4 bases and J shed 5 bases, with 6 bases lying between them. CDR1 is SNHLY and CDR2 is FYNNEI in the germline V gene. The CDR3 consists of 11 residues. Written as DNA, the CDR3 is TGTGCCAGCAGTGTTCTCGACGAGCAGTACTTC. As protein: CASSVLDEQYF.

This clone occurred a few times. The chain couples TRBV12-5 to TRBJ2-1; D is possibly TRBD2 (5 bases). Germline CDR1 LGHNT, CDR2 FRNRAP. This CDR3 contains 15 residues. Trimming took 5 bases from V and 8 from J, leaving 19 bases between them. The CDR3 sequence is CASGPAASGGYEQFF. CDR3 sequence (DNA): TGTGCTAGTGGTCCCGCCGCCTCAGGAGGTTATGAGCAGTTCTTC.

This clone was counted only a few times. The chain combines TRBV7-9 with TRBJ2-1; D is unresolved. Germline values: CDR1 SEHNR, CDR2 FQNEAQ (reference sequence). With 3 bases removed from V and 8 bases from J, the gap between germline ends came to 8 bases. This CDR3 is built from 12 residues. CDR3 in DNA: TGTGCCAGCAGCTTTTTGGTGGATGAGCAGTTCTTC. Translated, it gives CASSFLVDEQFF.

The rearrangement uses TRBV27 and TRBJ2-5, with 7 bases identical to TRBD1. From germline, CDR1 is MNHEY and CDR2 SMNVEV (reference sequence). The CDR3 has 14 amino acids. V lost 6 bases and J lost 1; bases outside the gene matches: 5. CDR3 sequence: CASSGQASQETQYF. The CDR3 nucleotides read TGTGCCAGCAGCGGACAGGCATCCCAAGAGACCCAGTACTTC.

The chain recombines TRBV6-6 with TRBJ1-2; 7 nucleotides agree with TRBD1. Looked up from germline, CDR1 is MNHNY and CDR2 is SVGAGI (reference sequence). Germline trimming cut 2 bases from V and 6 bases from J; bases unmatched to any gene: 9. The CDR3 is 15 amino acids. In nucleotides, the CDR3 is TGTGCCAGCAGTTACCCTCGACAGGGCTCGGATGGCTACACCTTC. Translated: CASSYPRQGSDGYTF.

The chain has TRBV23-1 and TRBJ2-5, with TRBD2 matching over 13 bases. TRBV23-1 is known as an ORF, though its function is uncertain. This CDR3 is built from 20 residues. The J segment lost 5 bases and the V segment lost 1 base, leaving 16 bases of the junction unmatched. The CDR3 region has the DNA TGCGCCAGCAGTCAATTGCACAGGAGCGGGACTAGCGGGATGAGCGAGACCCAGTACTTC. Its translation is CASSQLHRSGTSGMSETQYF.

The V and J genes are TRBV14 and TRBJ2-5; 8 bases fit TRBD2. The J call is doubtful: the DNA matches TRBJ2-7 better. CDR1 SGHDN and CDR2 FVKESK come from the germline V gene. This CDR3 contains 14 residues. CDR3 in DNA: TGTGCCAGCAGCCGCGGGGGGAACTCCTACGAGCAGTACTTC. Its protein product is CASSRGGNSYEQYF.

V and J are TRBV27 and TRBJ1-4, with D uncertain. V lost 4 bases to trimming and J lost 0 bases, with 9 bases between them. Germline V gives CDR1 MNHEY, CDR2 SMNVEV (reference sequence). The CDR3 consists of 15 residues. The CDR3 coding sequence is TGTGCCAGCAGTTCATACACTACAACTAATGAAAAACTGTTTTTT. Protein: CASSSYTTTNEKLFF.

The J gene is TRBJ2-7, the V gene TRBV28; 10 bases agree with TRBD2. CDR3 length equals 15 residues. The junction had 11 bases not matched to a gene; V was cut back by 5 bases and J by 7 bases. CDR1 and CDR2 from the germline V gene are MDHEN and SYDVKM. The CDR3 sequence: CASSTKREGVWEQYF. The DNA for the CDR3 is TGTGCCAGCAGTACAAAGCGGGAGGGCGTGTGGGAGCAGTACTTC.

J is TRBJ2-7 and V is TRBV27; possible D gene TRBD2, 5 bases. Germline CDR1 MNHEY, CDR2 SMNVEV (reference sequence). With 6 bases removed from V and 9 bases from J, the gap between germline ends came to 21 bases. This CDR3 is built from 14 residues. The CDR3 DNA reads as TGTGCCAGCAGCATGAGGGATATTGGGATGGGGCAGTACTTC. It encodes CASSMRDIGMGQYF.

This sequence joins TRBV5-1 and TRBJ2-5, with 7 bases aligning to TRBD2. The J call may not be correct, given that the DNA end is closer to TRBJ2-7. There are 14 residues in the CDR3. Germline V gene data show CDR1 as SGHRS and CDR2 as YFSETQ. The CDR3 spells CASSRDYISYEQYF. The DNA for the CDR3 is TGCGCCAGCAGCAGGGACTATATCTCCTACGAGCAGTACTTC.

This clone was seen once. This chain joins TRBV27 and TRBJ1-3; the match to TRBD1 covers 8 bases. Germline loops: CDR1 MNHEY, CDR2 SMNVEV (reference sequence). After removal of 5 bases from V and 0 bases from J, the junction contained 6 bases not matched to a gene. This CDR3 contains 16 residues. The CDR3: CASSLTGGSSGNTIYF. In DNA, the CDR3 is TGTGCCAGCAGTCTTACAGGGGGGAGCTCTGGAAACACCATATATTTT.

V and J are TRBV28 and TRBJ2-4; D is unresolved. Germline CDR1 and CDR2: MDHEN and SYDVKM. The ends were cut back, 6 bases at V and 2 bases at J, with 14 bases in the middle. The CDR3 is 15 residues long. The DNA for the CDR3 is TGTGCCAGCAGGGTCGGGTCAGGTTCCAAAAACATTCAGTACTTC. Amino acids: CASRVGSGSKNIQYF.

This clone was seen repeatedly, ten times or more. V gene TRBV5-4 combines with J gene TRBJ2-5, with a weak D call TRBD1 (6 bases). The V end lost 0 bases, the J end lost 2 bases, and 11 bases lay between the germline ends. The CDR3 length is 15 residues. Per the germline V gene, CDR1 is SGHNT and CDR2 is YYREEE (reference sequence). The CDR3 bases are TGTGCCAGCAGCTTGGTGGGACACTCTCAAGAGACCCAGTACTTC. Its translation: CASSLVGHSQETQYF.

The rearrangement uses TRBV5-1 and TRBJ2-7; unclear D gene. The CDR3 consists of 12 residues. Trimming stripped 2 bases from V and 7 bases from J, with 10 bases between. Germline assignment: CDR1 SGHRS and CDR2 YFSETQ. The CDR3: CASSLARWEQYF. The DNA for the CDR3 is TGCGCCAGCAGCTTAGCCCGGTGGGAGCAGTACTTC.

This clone was counted only a few times. The J gene is TRBJ2-1, the V gene TRBV7-2; TRBD1 or TRBD2 may be the D gene (6 bases each). Trimming cost V 5 bases and J 6 bases, with 14 bases left between them. This CDR3 is built from 14 residues. Germline V gives CDR1 SGHTA, CDR2 FQGNSA. CDR3 sequence: CASSPGGGVNEQFF. CDR3 DNA sequence: TGTGCCAGCAGCCCTGGAGGGGGTGTCAATGAGCAGTTCTTC.

The chain has TRBV29-1 and TRBJ2-1, with a tentative D call TRBD1 (6 bases). The V gene's germline CDR1 is SQVTM and CDR2 ANQGSEA. The ends were cut back, 6 bases at V and 1 base at J, with 22 bases in the middle. The CDR3 runs to 17 residues. DNA of the CDR3: TGCAGCGTGCCCACAGGGTTCGAGAGACAGTCCTACAATGAGCAGTTCTTC. It translates to CSVPTGFERQSYNEQFF.

The genes are TRBV18 and TRBJ2-2; a possible D gene is TRBD2 (5 bases). Deletions cut 4 bases from V and 1 base from J, with 13 bases between. Per germline, CDR1 KGHSH and CDR2 LQKENI. The CDR3 loop spans 16 amino acids. The CDR3 DNA sequence: TGTGCCAGCTCACTATGGACTGAGTTGAACACCGGGGAGCTGTTTTTT. Its protein is CASSLWTELNTGELFF.

This sequence joins TRBV2 and TRBJ2-7; 11 bases line up with TRBD2. CDR1 and CDR2 from the germline V gene are SNHLY and FYNNEI. There are 16 residues in the CDR3. J gave up 3 bases and V 1 base, and 5 bases lay outside the gene matches. The CDR3 reads CASSEVASGRFYEQYF. As DNA, the CDR3 is TGTGCCAGCAGTGAAGTCGCTAGCGGGAGGTTCTACGAGCAGTACTTC. Using reference TRBV2 and TRBJ2-7 for the parts outside the CDR3, the full variable domain is EPEVTQTPSHQVTQMGQEVILRCVPISNHLYFYWYRQILGQKVEFLVSFYNNEISEKSEIFDDQFSVERPDGSNFTLKIRSTKLEDSAMYFCASSEVASGRFYEQYFGPGTRLTVT.

This clone was seen a few times. The gene calls are TRBV30 and TRBJ2-7, with 9 bases identical to TRBD2. V was clipped by 1 base and J by 7 bases; unmatched bases: 11. Germline V gene lookup returns CDR1 GTSNPN and CDR2 SVGIG (reference sequence). The CDR3 covers 15 residues. The CDR3 protein is CAWSATSGYGREQYF. The CDR3 DNA reads TGTGCCTGGAGTGCGACTAGCGGTTATGGCAGGGAGCAGTACTTC.

The chain recombines TRBV25-1 with TRBJ1-4; 8 bases map to TRBD1. CDR3 size: 16 residues. J was trimmed by 8 bases and V by 5 bases; bases with no gene match: 13. The germline gives CDR1 MGHDK, CDR2 SYGVNS. CDR3 sequence (DNA): TGTGCCAGCAGTCCAGGGACAGGCCAAACCCCCGAAAAACTGTTTTTT. This encodes CASSPGTGQTPEKLFF.

The chain couples TRBV28 to TRBJ1-4, with D unclear. Germline V lookup: CDR1 MDHEN, CDR2 SYDVKM. This CDR3 has 15 residues. Trimming removed 5 bases at V and 7 bases at J, with 17 bases between. The CDR3 DNA sequence: TGTGCCAGCAGTCCGTCCGGAGGGTTGGGTGAAAAACTGTTTTTT. It encodes CASSPSGGLGEKLFF.